This T cell receptor (beta chain) was profiled in a study of T cells after yellow fever vaccination. Per the germline V gene, CDR1 is SGHRS and CDR2 is YFSETQ. Trimming took off 0 bases at V and 3 bases at J, with 4 bases between the two ends. CDR3 length: 13 residues. For TCR, cDNA came from 5'RACE template switching, which added a universal primer site and UMIs. Each CDR3 protein gets one entry after TCRdb re-called the 5' RACE reads with MiXCR. Among about 550,000 distinct CDR3 sequences listed, 15% to 20% were seen once. The gene calls are TRBV5-1 and TRBJ2-1; no clear D gene. Material: PBMCs, obtained 15 days after the yellow fever booster vaccination. The clonotype was recovered from a man aged 25 to 40 who received the YFV17D yellow fever vaccine. The CDR3 here is CASSLADYNEQFF. CDR3 coding DNA: TGCGCCAGCAGCTTGGCGGACTACAATGAGCAGTTCTTC.